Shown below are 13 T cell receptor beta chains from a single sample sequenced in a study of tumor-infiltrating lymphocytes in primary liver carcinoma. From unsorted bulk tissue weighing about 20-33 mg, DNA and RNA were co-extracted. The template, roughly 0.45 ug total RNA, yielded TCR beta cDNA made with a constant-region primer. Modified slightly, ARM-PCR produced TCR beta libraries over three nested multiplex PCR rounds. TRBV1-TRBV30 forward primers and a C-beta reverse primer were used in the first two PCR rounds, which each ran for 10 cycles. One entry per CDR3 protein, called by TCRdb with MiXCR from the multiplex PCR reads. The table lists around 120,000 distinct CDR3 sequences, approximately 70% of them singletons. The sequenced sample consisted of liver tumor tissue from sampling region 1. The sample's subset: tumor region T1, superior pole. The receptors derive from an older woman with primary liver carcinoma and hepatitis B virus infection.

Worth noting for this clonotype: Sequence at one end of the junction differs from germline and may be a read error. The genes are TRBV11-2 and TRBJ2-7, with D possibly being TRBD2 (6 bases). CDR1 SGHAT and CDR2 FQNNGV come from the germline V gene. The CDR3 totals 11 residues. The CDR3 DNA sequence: TGTGCCGGCAGCCCGGACTACGAGGAGTACTTC. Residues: CAGSPDYEEYF.

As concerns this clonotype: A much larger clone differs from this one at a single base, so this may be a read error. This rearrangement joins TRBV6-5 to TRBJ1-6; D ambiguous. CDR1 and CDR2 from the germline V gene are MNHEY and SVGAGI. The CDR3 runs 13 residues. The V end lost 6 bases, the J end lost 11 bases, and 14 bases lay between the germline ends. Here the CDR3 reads CASSIGWNPPLHF. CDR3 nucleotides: TGTGCCAGCAGCATAGGGTGGAATCCACCCCTCCACTTT.

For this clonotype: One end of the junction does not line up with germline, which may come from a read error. The CDR3 DNA follows: TGTGCAAGCAGCCTAACAGGCGCTGAAGCTTTCTTT. Amino acids: CASSLTGAEAFF. The V call is TRBV11-2, the J call TRBJ1-1, with D perhaps TRBD1 (5 bases). This CDR3 has 12 residues. Germline lookup yields CDR1 SGHAT and CDR2 FQNNGV.

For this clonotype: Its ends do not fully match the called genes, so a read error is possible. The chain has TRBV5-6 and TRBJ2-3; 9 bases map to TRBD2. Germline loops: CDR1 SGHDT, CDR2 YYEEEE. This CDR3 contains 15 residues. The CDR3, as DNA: TGTGCCAGCAGTCGAAACGGGACTAGCCAGACACAGCAGTGTTTT. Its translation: CASSRNGTSQTQQCF. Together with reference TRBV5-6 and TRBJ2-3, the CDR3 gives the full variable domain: DAGVTQSPTHLIKTRGQQVTLRCSPKSGHDTVSWYQQALGQGPQFIFQYYEEEERQRGNFPDRFSGHQFPNYSSELNVNALLLGDSALYLCASSRNGTSQTQQCFGPGTRLTVL.

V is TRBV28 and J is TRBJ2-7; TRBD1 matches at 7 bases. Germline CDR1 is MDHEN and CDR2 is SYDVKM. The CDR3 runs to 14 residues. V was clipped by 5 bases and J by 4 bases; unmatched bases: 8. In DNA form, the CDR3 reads TGTGCCAGCAGTACGACAGGGACAGCATACGAGCAGTACTTC. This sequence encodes CASSTTGTAYEQYF.

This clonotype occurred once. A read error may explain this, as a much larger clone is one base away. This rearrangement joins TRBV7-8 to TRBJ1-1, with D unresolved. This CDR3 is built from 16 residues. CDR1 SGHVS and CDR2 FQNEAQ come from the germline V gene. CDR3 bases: TGTGCCAGCAGCTTAATACCCCCGGCGGGGAACATTGAAGCTTTCTTT. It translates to CASSLIPPAGNIEAFF.

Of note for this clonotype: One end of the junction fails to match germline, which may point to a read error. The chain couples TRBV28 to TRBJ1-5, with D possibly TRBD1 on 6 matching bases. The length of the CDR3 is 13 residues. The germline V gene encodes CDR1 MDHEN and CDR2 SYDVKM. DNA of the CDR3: TGTGCTTTAGGGGGGGGAGGCAATCAGTCCCAGCATTTT. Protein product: CALGGGGNQSQHF.

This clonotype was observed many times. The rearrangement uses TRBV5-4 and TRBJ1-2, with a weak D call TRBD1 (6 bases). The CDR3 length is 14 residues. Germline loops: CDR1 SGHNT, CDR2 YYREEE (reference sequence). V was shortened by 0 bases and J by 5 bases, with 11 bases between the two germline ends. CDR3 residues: CASSLGGLEYGYTF. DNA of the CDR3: TGTGCCAGCAGCTTGGGGGGGCTGGAGTATGGCTACACCTTC.

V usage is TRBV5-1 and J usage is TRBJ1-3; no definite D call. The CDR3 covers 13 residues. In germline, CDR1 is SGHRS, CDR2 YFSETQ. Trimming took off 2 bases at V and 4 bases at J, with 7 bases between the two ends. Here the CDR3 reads CASSFDEGNTIYF. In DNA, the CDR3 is TGCGCCAGCAGCTTCGACGAAGGAAACACCATATATTTT.

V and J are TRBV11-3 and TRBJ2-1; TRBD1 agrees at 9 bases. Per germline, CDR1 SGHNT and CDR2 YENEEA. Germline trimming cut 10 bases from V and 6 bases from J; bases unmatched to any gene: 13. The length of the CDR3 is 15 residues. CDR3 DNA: TGTGCCAACAGTTTCCGGGACAGGGATTTCAATGAGCAGTTCTTC. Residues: CANSFRDRDFNEQFF.

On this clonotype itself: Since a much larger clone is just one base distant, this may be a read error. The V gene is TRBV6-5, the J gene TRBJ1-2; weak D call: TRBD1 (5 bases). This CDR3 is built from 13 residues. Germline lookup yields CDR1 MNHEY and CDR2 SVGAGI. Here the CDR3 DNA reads TGTGTCAGCAGTTACGGGGGGGACTATGGCTACACCTTC. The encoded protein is CVSSYGGDYGYTF.

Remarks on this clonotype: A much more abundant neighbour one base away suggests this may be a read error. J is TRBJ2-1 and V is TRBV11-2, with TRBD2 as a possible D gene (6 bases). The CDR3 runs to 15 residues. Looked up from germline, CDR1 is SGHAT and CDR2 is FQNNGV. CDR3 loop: CASSLHPSDYNKQFF. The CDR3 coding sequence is TGTGCCAGCAGCTTACACCCTAGCGACTACAATAAGCAGTTCTTC.

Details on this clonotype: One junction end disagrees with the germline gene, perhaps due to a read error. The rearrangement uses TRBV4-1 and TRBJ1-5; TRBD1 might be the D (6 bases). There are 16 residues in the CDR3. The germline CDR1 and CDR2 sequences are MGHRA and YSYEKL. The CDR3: CAGSATDRSLNQPQHF. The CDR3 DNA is TGCGCCGGCAGCGCGACTGACAGGTCCCTCAATCAACCCCAGCATTTT.